This TCR beta chain was captured in a study of identical twins. Overall study results and limits: Fewer insertions marked abundant cord blood beta clonotypes; young adult naive trended weakly, memory not at all.

Germline loops: CDR1 KGHSH, CDR2 LQKENI. The CDR3 consists of 15 residues. TCRdb passed the 5' RACE reads through MiXCR, listing each CDR3 protein once. The repertoire includes 1.5 million to 2 million distinct CDR3 sequences, roughly a third of them detected once, and approximately 0.29% sits in the top ten. With respect to this clonotype: Its antigen is unknown.

The origin of this receptor is a newborn girl in good health. Material for sequencing was cord blood. V and J are TRBV18 and TRBJ2-1; D not certain. The DNA end is more similar to TRBJ2-7, so the J call may be wrong. The CDR3 nucleotides read TGTGCCAGCTCACCACTGGATTCCTCCTACAATGAGCAGTACTTC. It encodes CASSPLDSSYNEQYF.